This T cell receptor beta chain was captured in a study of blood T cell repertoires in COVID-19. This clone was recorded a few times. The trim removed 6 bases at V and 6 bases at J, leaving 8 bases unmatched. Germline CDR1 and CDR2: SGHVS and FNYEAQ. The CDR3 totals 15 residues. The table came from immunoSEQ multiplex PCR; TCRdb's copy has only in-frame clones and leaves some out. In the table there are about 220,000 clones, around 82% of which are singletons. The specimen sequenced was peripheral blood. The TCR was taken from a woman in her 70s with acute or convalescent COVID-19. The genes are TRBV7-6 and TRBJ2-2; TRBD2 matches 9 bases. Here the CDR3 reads CASSLKRGAAGELFF. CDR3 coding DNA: TGTGCCAGCAGTCTAAAGCGGGGGGCGGCCGGGGAGCTGTTTTTT.